A single sample is the source of the 21 T cell receptor beta chains below, sequenced in a study of T cells after yellow fever vaccination. TCRdb ran MiXCR on the 5' RACE reads and lists one entry per CDR3 protein. This sample has around 73,000 distinct CDR3 sequences, with 7.5% to 8% found just once. This sample comprised CD8+ T cells sorted from PBMCs, obtained on the day of the yellow fever booster vaccination. The receptors derive from a young man who received the YFV17D yellow fever vaccine.

The genes are TRBV6-5 and TRBJ2-1; the match to TRBD1 covers 8 bases. Germline CDR1 MNHEY, CDR2 SVGAGI. Trimming took 0 bases from V and 8 from J; bases not matched to a gene: 3. The CDR3 sequence is 14 residues long. CDR3 amino acids: CASSYSTQGDEQFF. DNA of the CDR3: TGTGCCAGCAGTTACTCCACACAGGGGGATGAGCAGTTCTTC.

This chain connects TRBV7-9 to TRBJ1-2, with D unclear. V lost 1 base to trimming and J lost 5 bases, with 5 bases between them. Germline CDR1 and CDR2: SEHNR and FQNEAQ (reference sequence). CDR3 size: 12 residues. The CDR3 DNA is TGTGCCAGCAGCTTAGGCCCGTATGGCTACACCTTC. Translated: CASSLGPYGYTF.

The V and J genes are TRBV19 and TRBJ2-1; D possibly corresponds to TRBD2 (6 bases). This CDR3 is built from 13 residues. With 8 bases removed from V and 1 base from J, the gap between germline ends came to 9 bases. CDR1 is LNHDA, CDR2 SQIVND, per germline (reference sequence). CDR3 loop: CASVAASYNEQFF. CDR3 nucleotide sequence: TGTGCCAGTGTAGCGGCTTCCTACAATGAGCAGTTCTTC.

V is TRBV6-1 and J is TRBJ2-2, with D perhaps matching TRBD2 (7 bases). Trimming pared 6 bases from V and 4 bases from J, leaving 12 bases between. Germline CDR1 MNHNS, CDR2 SASEGT. This CDR3 contains 14 residues. DNA of the CDR3: TGTGCCAGCAGGCGGGGGCTGGGCACCGGGGAGCTGTTTTTT. It translates to CASRRGLGTGELFF.

This clonotype was seen many times. This rearrangement joins TRBV7-2 to TRBJ2-1; 10 nucleotides match TRBD2. V lost 3 bases to trimming and J lost 0 bases; unmatched junction nucleotides: 5. CDR3 length: 17 amino acids. In germline, CDR1 is SGHTA, CDR2 FQGNSA. CDR3 sequence: CASSFTSGASSYNEQFF. The DNA for the CDR3 is TGTGCCAGCAGCTTTACTAGCGGGGCAAGCTCCTACAATGAGCAGTTCTTC.

The V call is TRBV28, the J call TRBJ1-2, with D perhaps TRBD1 (5 bases). Between the trimmed V and J ends, which lost 4 bases and 1 base, there was a span of 13 bases. Germline loops: CDR1 MDHEN, CDR2 SYDVKM. CDR3 size: 15 residues. CDR3: CASSSRQSFNYGYTF. CDR3 in DNA: TGTGCCAGCAGTTCTAGACAGTCGTTTAACTATGGCTACACCTTC.

This clonotype was seen ten or more times. CDR3 bases: TGTGCCAGCAGAAAGGATTACAATGAGCAGTTCTTC. It encodes CASRKDYNEQFF. The chain couples TRBV6-2 or TRBV6-3 to TRBJ2-1; the D is unclear. The CDR3 has 12 residues. Germline CDR1 reads MNHEY; CDR2 reads SVGEGT. Trimming stripped 6 bases from V and 4 bases from J, with 7 bases between.

This chain uses TRBV5-1 with TRBJ2-7, with TRBD1 matching over 8 bases. V lost 0 bases to trimming and J lost 6 bases; unmatched junction nucleotides: 5. Per germline, CDR1 SGHRS and CDR2 YFSETQ. There are 14 residues in the CDR3. The CDR3 is CASSLVSGGGEQYF. CDR3 in DNA: TGCGCCAGCAGCTTGGTTTCAGGGGGCGGCGAGCAGTACTTC.

This clonotype has at least ten counts. The chain employs TRBV20-1 and TRBJ2-7; the D is unclear. Per germline, CDR1 DFQATT and CDR2 SNEGSKA (reference sequence). The CDR3 runs 12 residues. V was pared by 0 bases and J by 3 bases, with 6 bases between. CDR3 nucleotides: TGCAGTGCTAGAGAGGCAGACTACGAGCAGTACTTC. Translation gives CSAREADYEQYF.

The chain combines TRBV4-3 with TRBJ2-1; no reliable D call. Germline V gives CDR1 LGHNA, CDR2 YSLEER. With 0 bases removed from V and 6 bases from J, the gap between germline ends came to 9 bases. The CDR3 sequence is 14 residues long. Here the CDR3 DNA reads TGCGCCAGCAGCCAAGATGGTGAAGGCAATGAGCAGTTCTTC. It is translated as CASSQDGEGNEQFF.

This clonotype was counted only a few times. The genes are TRBV5-1 and TRBJ2-3, with 10 bases fitting TRBD2. CDR3 length: 17 amino acids. The V gene's germline CDR1 is SGHRS and CDR2 YFSETQ. Trimming removed 6 bases from V and 1 base from J; junction bases left unmatched: 11. In DNA form, the CDR3 reads TGCGCCAGCATACCGGGGCTAGCGGGAGCTGGCACAGATACGCAGTATTTT. Protein: CASIPGLAGAGTDTQYF.

This rearrangement joins TRBV7-2 to TRBJ2-7; either TRBD1 or TRBD2 may fit D (5 bases each). The CDR3 is 13 amino acids. Looked up from germline, CDR1 is SGHTA and CDR2 is FQGNSA. V was clipped by 6 bases and J by 4 bases, with 13 bases between them. The CDR3 nucleotides are TGTGCCAGCAGTGGTGTGGGACCGTACGAGCAGTACTTC. The encoded protein is CASSGVGPYEQYF.

Only a few counts were recorded for this clonotype. The chain links TRBV28 to TRBJ2-1; D uncertain. The germline gives CDR1 MDHEN, CDR2 SYDVKM. The V and J ends lost 6 bases and 6 bases respectively, with 3 bases between them. The CDR3 is 10 residues long. The CDR3 loop reads CASRANEQFF. As DNA, the CDR3 is TGTGCCAGCAGGGCCAATGAGCAGTTCTTC.

This chain connects TRBV5-5 to TRBJ2-5; 12 bases are shared with TRBD2. There are 16 residues in the CDR3. Per the germline V gene, CDR1 is SGHKS and CDR2 is YYEKEE (reference sequence). J gave up 3 bases and V 4 bases, and 7 bases lay outside the gene matches. This CDR3 is CASSTTSGSGKETQYF. DNA of the CDR3: TGTGCCAGCAGCACGACTAGCGGGAGTGGTAAAGAGACCCAGTACTTC.

The CDR3 nucleotides are TGCAGCGTTGAGACAGGCCCGGGCACCGGGGAGCTGTTTTTT. This codes for CSVETGPGTGELFF. The rearrangement joins TRBV29-1 to TRBJ2-2, with D possibly being TRBD1 (6 bases). The CDR3 has 14 residues. The germline V gene encodes CDR1 SQVTM and CDR2 ANQGSEA. Between the trimmed V and J ends, which lost 3 bases and 4 bases, there was a span of 12 bases.

The chain has TRBV5-1 and TRBJ2-5, with 10 bases lining up with TRBD1. Looked up from germline, CDR1 is SGHRS and CDR2 is YFSETQ. CDR3 size: 14 residues. V gave up 3 bases and J gave up 5 bases; unmatched junction bases: 4. The CDR3 region is CASSSGTGEETQYF. In DNA, the CDR3 is TGCGCCAGCAGCTCCGGGACAGGGGAGGAGACCCAGTACTTC.

The chain combines TRBV7-9 with TRBJ2-2; no clear D. The CDR3 is 12 residues long. V lost 7 bases and J lost 6, with 9 bases in between. In germline, CDR1 is SEHNR, CDR2 FQNEAQ (reference sequence). The CDR3 here is CASIPSSGELFF. The CDR3 bases are TGTGCCAGCATCCCTTCATCCGGGGAGCTGTTTTTT.

There are many counts of this clonotype. This sequence joins TRBV6-6 and TRBJ2-5; D uncertain. Trimming pared 9 bases from V and 5 bases from J, leaving 7 bases between. There are 10 residues in the CDR3. Germline V gives CDR1 MNHNY, CDR2 SVGAGI (reference sequence). The CDR3 protein is CARVWETQYF. In DNA, the CDR3 is TGTGCCAGAGTTTGGGAGACCCAGTACTTC.

This clonotype was observed a handful of times. This chain uses TRBV7-9 with TRBJ2-5, with D perhaps matching TRBD1 (5 bases). In germline, CDR1 is SEHNR, CDR2 FQNEAQ (reference sequence). This CDR3 is built from 13 residues. Trimming removed 3 bases at V and 1 base at J, with 6 bases between. CDR3 sequence (DNA): TGTGCCAGCAGCTTGGGGCTCCAAGAGACCCAGTACTTC. This sequence encodes CASSLGLQETQYF.

The sample holds many counts of this clonotype. J is TRBJ2-7 and V is TRBV23-1, with 7 nucleotides matching TRBD1. TRBV23-1 is classed as an ORF, of uncertain function. The CDR3 covers 16 residues. After removal of 0 bases from V and 3 bases from J, the junction contained 8 bases not matched to a gene. DNA of the CDR3: TGCGCCAGCAGTCAATCCCTAACAGGGGATTACTACGAGCAGTACTTC. It is translated as CASSQSLTGDYYEQYF.

The V call is TRBV19, the J call TRBJ2-7; D is unresolved. Germline V CDR1 and CDR2: LNHDA, SQIVND (reference sequence). Deletions cut 1 base from V and 1 base from J, with 11 bases between. The CDR3 covers 15 residues. CDR3 amino acids: CASSIAVEVSYEQYF. CDR3 DNA sequence: TGTGCCAGTAGTATAGCGGTTGAAGTTTCCTACGAGCAGTACTTC.